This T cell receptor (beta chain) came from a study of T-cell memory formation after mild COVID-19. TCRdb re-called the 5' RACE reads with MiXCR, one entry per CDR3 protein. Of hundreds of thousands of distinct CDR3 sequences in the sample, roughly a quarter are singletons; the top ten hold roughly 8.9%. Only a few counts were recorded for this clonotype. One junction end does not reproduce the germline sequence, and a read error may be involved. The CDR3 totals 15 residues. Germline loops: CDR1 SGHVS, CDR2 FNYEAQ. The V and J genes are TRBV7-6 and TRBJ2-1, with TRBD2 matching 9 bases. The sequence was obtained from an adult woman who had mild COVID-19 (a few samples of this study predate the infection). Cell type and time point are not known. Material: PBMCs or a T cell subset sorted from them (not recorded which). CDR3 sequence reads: CASSIAGERYNEQFF. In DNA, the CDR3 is TGTGCCAGCAGCATAGCGGGAGAGCGATACAATGAGCAGTTCTTC. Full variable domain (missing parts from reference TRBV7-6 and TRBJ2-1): GAGVSQSPRYKVTKRGQDVALRCDPISGHVSLYWYRQALGQGPEFLTYFNYEAQQDKSGLPNDRFSAERPEGSISTLTIQRTEQRDSAMYRCASSIAGERYNEQFFGPGTRLTVL.